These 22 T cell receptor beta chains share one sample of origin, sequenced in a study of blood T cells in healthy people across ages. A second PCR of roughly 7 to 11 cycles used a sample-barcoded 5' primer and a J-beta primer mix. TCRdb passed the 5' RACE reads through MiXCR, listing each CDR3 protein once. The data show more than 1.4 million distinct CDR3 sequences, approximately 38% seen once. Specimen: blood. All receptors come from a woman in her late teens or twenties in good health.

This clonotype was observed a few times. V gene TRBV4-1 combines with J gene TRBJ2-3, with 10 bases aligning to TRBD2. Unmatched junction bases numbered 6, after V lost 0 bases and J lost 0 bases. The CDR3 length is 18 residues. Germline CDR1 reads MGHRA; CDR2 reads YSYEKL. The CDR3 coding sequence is TGCGCCAGCAGCCAAGAGGCTAGCGGGAGAGTCAGCACAGATACGCAGTATTTT. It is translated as CASSQEASGRVSTDTQYF.

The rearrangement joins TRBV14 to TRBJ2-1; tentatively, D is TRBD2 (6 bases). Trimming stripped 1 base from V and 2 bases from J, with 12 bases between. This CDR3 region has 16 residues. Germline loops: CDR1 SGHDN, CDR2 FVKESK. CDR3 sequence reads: CASSQVITSPYNEQFF. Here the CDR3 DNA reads TGTGCCAGCAGCCAAGTTATAACTAGCCCCTACAATGAGCAGTTCTTC.

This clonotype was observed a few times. The CDR3 region is CASSPSTGNYGYTF. The DNA of the CDR3 is TGTGCCAGCAGCCCTTCCACGGGAAACTATGGCTACACCTTC. V gene TRBV5-5 combines with J gene TRBJ1-2; D unclear. This CDR3 contains 14 residues. The V and J ends lost 4 bases and 2 bases respectively, with 12 bases between them. Germline V CDR1 and CDR2: SGHKS, YYEKEE (reference sequence).

For the CDR3, the DNA is TGTGCCAGTAGCCCAGCAAGCAGAACCTATGATGGCTACACCTTC. Translation: CASSPASRTYDGYTF. The chain has TRBV19 and TRBJ1-2; D remains unclear. Looked up from germline, CDR1 is LNHDA and CDR2 is SQIVND (reference sequence). Trimming stripped 6 bases from V and 6 bases from J, with 20 bases between. The CDR3 loop spans 15 amino acids.

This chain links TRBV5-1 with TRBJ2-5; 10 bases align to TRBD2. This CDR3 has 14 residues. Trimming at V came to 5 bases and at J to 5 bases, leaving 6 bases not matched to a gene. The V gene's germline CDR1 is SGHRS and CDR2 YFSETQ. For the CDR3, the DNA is TGCGCCAGCAGAGACAGCGGGGGGGCTGAGACCCAGTACTTC. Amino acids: CASRDSGGAETQYF. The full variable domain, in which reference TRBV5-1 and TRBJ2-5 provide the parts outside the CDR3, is KAGVTQTPRYLIKTRGQQVTLSCSPISGHRSVSWYQQTPGQGLQFLFEYFSETQRNKGNFPGRFSGRQFSNSRSEMNVSTLELGDSALYLCASRDSGGAETQYFGPGTRLLVL.

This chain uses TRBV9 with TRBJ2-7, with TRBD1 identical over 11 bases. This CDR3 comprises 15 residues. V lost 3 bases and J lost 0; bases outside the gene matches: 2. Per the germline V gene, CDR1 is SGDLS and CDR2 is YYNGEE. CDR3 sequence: CASSGTGGHSYEQYF. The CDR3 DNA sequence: TGTGCCAGCAGCGGGACAGGGGGCCACTCCTACGAGCAGTACTTC. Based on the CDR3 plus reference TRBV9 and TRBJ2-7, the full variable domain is DSGVTQTPKHLITATGQRVTLRCSPRSGDLSVYWYQQSLDQGLQFLIQYYNGEERAKGNILERFSAQQFPDLHSELNLSSLELGDSALYFCASSGTGGHSYEQYFGPGTRLTVT.

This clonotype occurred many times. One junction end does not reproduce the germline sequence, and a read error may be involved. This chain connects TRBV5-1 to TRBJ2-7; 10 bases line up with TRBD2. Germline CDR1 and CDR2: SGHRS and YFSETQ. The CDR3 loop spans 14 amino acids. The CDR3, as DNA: TGTGCCAGCAGCTCTAGCGGGGGCTCCTACGAGCAGTACTTC. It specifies CASSSSGGSYEQYF.

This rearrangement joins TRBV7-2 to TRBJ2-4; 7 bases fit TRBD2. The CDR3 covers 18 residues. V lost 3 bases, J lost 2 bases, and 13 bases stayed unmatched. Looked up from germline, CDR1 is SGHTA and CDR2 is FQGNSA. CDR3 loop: CASSFPSGVGQTKNIQYF. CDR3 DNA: TGTGCCAGCAGCTTCCCTAGCGGTGTGGGCCAAACCAAAAACATTCAGTACTTC.

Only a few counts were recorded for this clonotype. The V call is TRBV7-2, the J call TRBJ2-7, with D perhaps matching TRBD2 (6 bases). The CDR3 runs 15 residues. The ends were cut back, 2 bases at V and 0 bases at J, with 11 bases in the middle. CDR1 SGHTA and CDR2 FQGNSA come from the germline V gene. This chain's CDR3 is CASSLMGGLSYEQYF. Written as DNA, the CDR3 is TGTGCCAGCAGCTTAATGGGAGGCCTCTCCTACGAGCAGTACTTC.

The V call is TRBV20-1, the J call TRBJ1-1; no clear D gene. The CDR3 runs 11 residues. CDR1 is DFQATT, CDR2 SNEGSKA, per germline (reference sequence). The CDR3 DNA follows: TGCATCCTGCGGGGAAACACTGAAGCTTTCTTT. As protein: CILRGNTEAFF.

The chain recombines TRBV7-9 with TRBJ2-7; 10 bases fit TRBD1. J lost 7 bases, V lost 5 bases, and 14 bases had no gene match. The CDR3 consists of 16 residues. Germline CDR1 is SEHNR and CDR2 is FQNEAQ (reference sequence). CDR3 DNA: TGTGCCAGCAGCCCCTCCGGGACAGGGGCCCTCGGGGAGCAGTACTTC. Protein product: CASSPSGTGALGEQYF.

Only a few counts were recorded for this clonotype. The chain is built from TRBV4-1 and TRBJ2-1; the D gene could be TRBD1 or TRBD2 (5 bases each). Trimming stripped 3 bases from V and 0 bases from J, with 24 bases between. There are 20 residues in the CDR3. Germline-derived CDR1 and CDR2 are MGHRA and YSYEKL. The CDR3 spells CASSHFQPRDADASYNEQFF. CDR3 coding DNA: TGCGCCAGCAGCCACTTTCAGCCCCGGGACGCCGACGCCTCCTACAATGAGCAGTTCTTC.

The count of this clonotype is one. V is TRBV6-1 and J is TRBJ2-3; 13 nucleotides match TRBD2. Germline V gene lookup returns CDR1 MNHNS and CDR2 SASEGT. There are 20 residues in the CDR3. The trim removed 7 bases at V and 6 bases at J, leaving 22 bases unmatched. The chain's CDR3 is CASTKNPGLAGDPAMDTQYF. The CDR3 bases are TGTGCCAGCACCAAAAATCCTGGACTAGCGGGGGACCCGGCGATGGATACGCAGTATTTT.

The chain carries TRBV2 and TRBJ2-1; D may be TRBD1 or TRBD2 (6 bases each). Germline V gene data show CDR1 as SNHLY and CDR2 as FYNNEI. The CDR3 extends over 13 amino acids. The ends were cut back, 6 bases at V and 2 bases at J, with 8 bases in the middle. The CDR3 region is CASRGGPYNEQFF. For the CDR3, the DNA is TGTGCCAGCAGGGGGGGCCCCTACAATGAGCAGTTCTTC. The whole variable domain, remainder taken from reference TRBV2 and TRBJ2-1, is EPEVTQTPSHQVTQMGQEVILRCVPISNHLYFYWYRQILGQKVEFLVSFYNNEISEKSEIFDDQFSVERPDGSNFTLKIRSTKLEDSAMYFCASRGGPYNEQFFGPGTRLTVL.

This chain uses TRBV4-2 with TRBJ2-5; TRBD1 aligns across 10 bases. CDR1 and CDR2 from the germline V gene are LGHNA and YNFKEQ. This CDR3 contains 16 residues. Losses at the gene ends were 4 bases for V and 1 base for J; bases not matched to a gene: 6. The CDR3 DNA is TGTGCCAGCAGCCGACAGGGGGCGTCGGCCCAAGAGACCCAGTACTTC. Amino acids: CASSRQGASAQETQYF.

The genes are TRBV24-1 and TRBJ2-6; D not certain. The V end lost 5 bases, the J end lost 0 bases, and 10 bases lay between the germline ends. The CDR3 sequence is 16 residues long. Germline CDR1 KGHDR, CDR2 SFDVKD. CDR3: CATSGLDASGANVLTF. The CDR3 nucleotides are TGTGCCACCAGTGGCCTGGACGCCTCTGGGGCCAACGTCCTGACTTTC.

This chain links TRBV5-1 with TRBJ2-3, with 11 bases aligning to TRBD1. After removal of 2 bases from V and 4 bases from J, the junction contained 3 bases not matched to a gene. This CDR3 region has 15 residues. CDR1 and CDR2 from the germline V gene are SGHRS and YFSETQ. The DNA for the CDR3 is TGCGCCAGCAGCTTTGGGACAGGGGGTCCAGATACGCAGTATTTT. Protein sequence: CASSFGTGGPDTQYF.

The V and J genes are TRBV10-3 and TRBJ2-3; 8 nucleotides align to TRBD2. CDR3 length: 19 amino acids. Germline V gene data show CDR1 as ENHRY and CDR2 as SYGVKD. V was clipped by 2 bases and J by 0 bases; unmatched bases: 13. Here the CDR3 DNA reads TGTGCCATCAGTGAGCCAAAGGGGACTAGGGGAACTAGCACAGATACGCAGTATTTT. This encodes CAISEPKGTRGTSTDTQYF.

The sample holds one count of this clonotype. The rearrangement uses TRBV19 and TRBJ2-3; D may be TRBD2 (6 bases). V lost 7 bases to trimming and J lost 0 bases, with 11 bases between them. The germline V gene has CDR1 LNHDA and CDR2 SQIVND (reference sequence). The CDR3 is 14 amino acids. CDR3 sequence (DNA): TGTGCCAGTATTTCCGGGACTAGCACAGATACGCAGTATTTT. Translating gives CASISGTSTDTQYF.

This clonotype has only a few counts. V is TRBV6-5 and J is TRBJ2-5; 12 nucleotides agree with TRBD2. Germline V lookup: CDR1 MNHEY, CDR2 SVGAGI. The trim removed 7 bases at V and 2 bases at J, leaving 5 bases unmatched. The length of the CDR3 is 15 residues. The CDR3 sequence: CASNLAGGPQETQYF. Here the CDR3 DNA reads TGTGCCAGCAACCTAGCGGGGGGGCCACAAGAGACCCAGTACTTC.

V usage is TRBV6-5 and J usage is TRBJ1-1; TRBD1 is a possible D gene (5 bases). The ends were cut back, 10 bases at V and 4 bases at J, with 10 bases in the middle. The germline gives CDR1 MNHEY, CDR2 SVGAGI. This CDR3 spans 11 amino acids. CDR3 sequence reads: CATTQGTEAFF. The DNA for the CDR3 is TGTGCCACCACCCAGGGCACTGAAGCTTTCTTT.

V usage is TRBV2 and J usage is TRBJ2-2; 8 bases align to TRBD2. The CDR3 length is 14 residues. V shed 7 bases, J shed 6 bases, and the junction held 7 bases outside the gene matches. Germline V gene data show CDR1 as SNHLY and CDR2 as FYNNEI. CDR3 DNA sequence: TGTGCCAGCATAATTACGGGAGGGGCCGGGGAGCTGTTTTTT. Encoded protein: CASIITGGAGELFF.